The table lists the clone carrying this T cell receptor (beta chain) with a few counts. Its matching antigen is unknown. The CDR3 is 15 residues long. In germline, CDR1 is SGHRS, CDR2 YFSETQ. Deletions cut 4 bases from V and 2 bases from J, with 15 bases between. After isolation, RNA underwent reverse transcription to generate cDNA as the sequencing template. Produced via immunoSEQ multiplex PCR; TCRdb's table is partial and in-frame only. The data contain more than 200,000 clones, 65% to 70% of them singletons. Lesional scalp tissue (obtained by punch biopsy) and peripheral blood were collected from alopecia areata patients. This sample is part of a study of CD8+ T cells in alopecia areata. Overall study context: Twice daily, treated patients received 5 to 10 mg of oral tofacitinib. Overall study results and limits: Normal scalp had lower clonality than lesional scalp, with alopecia totalis/universalis lesions showing this most strongly.

The chain has TRBV5-1 and TRBJ2-5; D ambiguous. The sequenced sample was CD4+ T cells sorted from blood, obtained at week 0. This TCR came from a human donor with alopecia areata. CDR3 DNA: TGCGCCAGCAGCCCGCTAAGGGCCGGTCAAGAGACCCAGTACTTC. Encoded protein: CASSPLRAGQETQYF.